These T cell receptor beta chains were read from a single sample in a study of blood T cell repertoires in COVID-19. The assay was immunoSEQ multiplex PCR, and TCRdb's table has in-frame clones only and misses some. The sample includes roughly 220,000 clones, 84% of them seen just once. Sequencing input: peripheral blood. The receptors derive from a woman in her twenties or thirties who had recovered from COVID-19. Each CDR3 is given with its conserved first and last residue. A D gene is named only where the DNA matches it firmly. Some rows have no size entry. The others give once, few or many, or a class for an expanded clone.

TGCGCCAGCAGTGGCCAGGGTGGCACTGAAGCTTTCTTT CASSGQGGTEAFF 13 TRBV10-2 NA NA TRBJ1-1
TGTGCCAGCAGTACACAAAACAGGAAACACGGGACCCAGTACTTC CASSTQNRKHGTQYF 15 TRBV28 NA NA TRBJ2-5
TGCAGTGCTAGTATCGTCGAGAATCAGCCCCAGCATTTT CSASIVENQPQHF 13 TRBV20-1 NA NA TRBJ1-5
TGTGCCACCAGCAGAGGACCGGGGGGCGTCAATCAGCCCCAGCATTTT CATSRGPGGVNQPQHF 16 TRBV15 NA few TRBJ1-5
TGTGCCAGCAGTTTCGACAGGGTTCCTCATTTT CASSFDRVPHF 11 TRBV12-3/TRBV12-4 TRBD1 few TRBJ1-5
TGTGCCAGCAGCTTGACAGGTGGTTATAGCAATCAGCCCCAGCATTTT CASSLTGGYSNQPQHF 16 TRBV5-6 NA NA TRBJ1-5
TGTGCCAGCAGTCCCCCAGGGACTGATAACAATGAGCAGTTCTTC CASSPPGTDNNEQFF 15 TRBV27 NA NA TRBJ2-1
TGTGCCAGCAGCCCCGAGGGTTACAATGAGCAGTTCTTC CASSPEGYNEQFF 13 TRBV11-2 NA NA TRBJ2-1
TGTGCCAGCAGCCCCCGCGGGGGGCGAGGAGATACGCAGTATTTT CASSPRGGRGDTQYF 15 TRBV7-9 TRBD2 NA TRBJ2-3
TGTGCCAGCAGCACCAGCGGGAGTGGTGGATGGGAGCTGTTTTTT CASSTSGSGGWELFF 15 TRBV9 TRBD2 NA TRBJ2-2
TGCGCCAGCAGCTTGGATGGGGGCGCAGGTACTGAAGCTTTCTTT CASSLDGGAGTEAFF 15 TRBV5-1 NA NA TRBJ1-1
TGTGCCAGCAGACAAGGACAGGGGCTCACTGAAGCTTTCTTT CASRQGQGLTEAFF 14 TRBV27 TRBD1 NA TRBJ1-1
TGTGCCAGCAGCTCCCGCCGGGACAGGGACCCTTACTCTGGAAACACCATATATTTT CASSSRRDRDPYSGNTIYF 19 TRBV13 TRBD1 NA TRBJ1-3
TGTGCCAGCACTGGGACTAGCGGGAGGGTCCGGGTCGGCTACGAGCAGTACTTC CASTGTSGRVRVGYEQYF 18 TRBV25-1 TRBD2 NA TRBJ2-7
TGTGCCAGCAGCCCAAGAGGGTGGAACGAGCAGTACTTC CASSPRGWNEQYF 13 TRBV14 NA NA TRBJ2-7
TGTGCCACCAGTCAGTCGGGGGTCCCGATTCAAGAGACCCAGTACTTC CATSQSGVPIQETQYF 16 TRBV24-1 NA NA TRBJ2-5
TGTGCCAGCAGTTTTAGTAGCGGTAGAGATACGCAGTATTTT CASSFSSGRDTQYF 14 TRBV28 NA NA TRBJ2-3
TGTGCCAGCAGCTTATTAGCGCCAGAATACAATGAGCAGTTCTTC CASSLLAPEYNEQFF 15 TRBV7-2 NA NA TRBJ2-1
TGTGCCAGCAGCTTCCCCCCGGCAGGGTACGCCGGGGAGCTGTTTTTT CASSFPPAGYAGELFF 16 TRBV7-3 NA NA TRBJ2-2
TGCGCCAGCAGTGAAGGCAGGGCGACGAACATTCAGTACTTC CASSEGRATNIQYF 14 TRBV10-1 NA once TRBJ2-4
TGTGCCATCAGTGAGGGCAGGGGGATGAACACTGAAGCTTTCTTT CAISEGRGMNTEAFF 15 TRBV10-3 TRBD1 NA TRBJ1-1
TGTGCCACCAGTGATAATCACAGGGTTCCGGGTGAGACCCAGTACTTC CATSDNHRVPGETQYF 16 TRBV24-1 NA NA TRBJ2-5
TGTGCCAGCAGCTTAGGAAAATTACGGGGGAGGCCTTACAATGAGCAGTTCTTC CASSLGKLRGRPYNEQFF 18 TRBV11-2 NA NA TRBJ2-1
TGTGCCAGCAGCCTCGGACTAGCGTTTTCCTACGAGCAGTACTTC CASSLGLAFSYEQYF 15 TRBV5-6 TRBD2 NA TRBJ2-7
TGTGCCACCAGTGTAGCGGGAGGGCCCCGTAACAATGAGCAGTTCTTC CATSVAGGPRNNEQFF 16 TRBV24-1 TRBD2 NA TRBJ2-1
TGTGCCAGCAGCTTGGACAGAACCTACGAGCAGTACTTC CASSLDRTYEQYF 13 TRBV5-4 NA NA TRBJ2-7
TGTGCCAGCAGCTTGAGAAGAGGGTTCGAGCAGTACTTC CASSLRRGFEQYF 13 TRBV5-4 NA NA TRBJ2-7
TGTGCCAGCAGCCCGACAGGGGGGTACCTCTACGAGCAGTACTTC CASSPTGGYLYEQYF 15 TRBV28 TRBD1 NA TRBJ2-7
TGTGCCAGCAGTTTCCTCTCTAGCGGAGACTACAATGAGCAGTTCTTC CASSFLSSGDYNEQFF 16 TRBV27 TRBD2 few TRBJ2-1
TGTGCCTGGAGTGCCGTAGTAAGTGGGAACACCGGGGAGCTGTTTTTT CAWSAVVSGNTGELFF 16 TRBV30 NA NA TRBJ2-2
TGTGCCTGGAGTGTACTAGGCGGGACTTGGGACGAGCAGTACTTC CAWSVLGGTWDEQYF 15 TRBV30 NA NA TRBJ2-7
TGTGCCAGCAGTGAAGGTGAGGGCTATGGCTACACCTTC CASSEGEGYGYTF 13 TRBV6-1 NA NA TRBJ1-2
TGTGCCAGCAGCTTATTAGGAGGGAATAATCCAGATACGCAGTATTTT CASSLLGGNNPDTQYF 16 TRBV7-3 NA NA TRBJ2-3
TGCGCCAGCAGCTTGGCCAGGATAGCGGGAGGGCCTTCATCCACAGATACGCAGTATTTT CASSLARIAGGPSSTDTQYF 20 TRBV5-1 TRBD2 NA TRBJ2-3
TGTGCCAGCAGTTTAACTAGCAGCAGAGCCAATGAGCAGTTCTTC CASSLTSSRANEQFF 15 TRBV7-2 NA NA TRBJ2-1
TGTGCCAGCAGCCAAGTACTAGCGGTCACCGGGGAGCTGTTTTTT CASSQVLAVTGELFF 15 TRBV4-2 TRBD2 once TRBJ2-2
TGTGCCAGCTCAACAACAGGGGGCAAGAAGCCCCAGCATTTT CASSTTGGKKPQHF 14 TRBV18 TRBD1 NA TRBJ1-5
TGTGCCAGCAGCTTAGAGGGGGGGCTAGGCTATGGCTACACCTTC CASSLEGGLGYGYTF 15 TRBV7-9 NA NA TRBJ1-2
TGTGCCAGCAGCTTGCGGCAGGGGTATTTCACTGAAGCTTTCTTT CASSLRQGYFTEAFF 15 TRBV5-5 NA NA TRBJ1-1
TGTGCCACCCCCTTTAGTGGGCGGGAGAGCACAGATACGCAGTATTTT CATPFSGRESTDTQYF 16 TRBV2 TRBD2 NA TRBJ2-3
TGCGCCAGCAGCTTGGATGTTGGGGGGGTTAACTATGGCTACACCTTC CASSLDVGGVNYGYTF 16 TRBV5-1 NA NA TRBJ1-2
TGTGCCAGCAGCCAACCTTTGTCCAGCGAGCAGTACTTC CASSQPLSSEQYF 13 TRBV3-1/TRBV3-2 NA NA TRBJ2-7
TGTGCCAGCAGCTTAAACCCACGGGGTATGAACACTGAAGCTTTCTTT CASSLNPRGMNTEAFF 16 TRBV7-3 NA NA TRBJ1-1
TGCGCCAGCAGCCAAGTCCCCTCAGGGGGAAGAAGTTGGGAAAAACTGTTTTTT CASSQVPSGGRSWEKLFF 18 TRBV4-1 TRBD1 few TRBJ1-4
TGTGCCAGCAGCTTAGTGCTGGGAGGACTACCCCCAAACAATGAGCAGTTCTTC CASSLVLGGLPPNNEQFF 18 TRBV7-7 NA NA TRBJ2-1
TGTGCCAGCAGGGCAGGGGGGCCCGGGGAGCTGTTTTTT CASRAGGPGELFF 13 TRBV9 NA NA TRBJ2-2
TGTGCCAGCAGCCCTAGGGGCTCTGGAAACACCATATATTTT CASSPRGSGNTIYF 14 TRBV7-9 NA NA TRBJ1-3
TGTGCCAGCAGTTTGGACAGCGGGGAGCTGTTTTTT CASSLDSGELFF 12 TRBV5-5 NA NA TRBJ2-2
TGTGCCACCAGCCAGGACAGGACTTTTAATGAAAAACTGTTTTTT CATSQDRTFNEKLFF 15 TRBV15 TRBD1 NA TRBJ1-4
TGCGCCAGCAGTGATTATGGGACAATCAGGAAGACCCAGTACTTC CASSDYGTIRKTQYF 15 TRBV10-2 NA NA TRBJ2-5
TGTGCCAGCAGGCCTACTAGCGGCCCCCATGGGGATGAGCAGTTCTTC CASRPTSGPHGDEQFF 16 TRBV7-9 TRBD2 NA TRBJ2-1
TGTGCCAGCAGCTTAGCGGGCAGGGGGCAAAACATTCAGTACTTC CASSLAGRGQNIQYF 15 TRBV7-6 TRBD1 NA TRBJ2-4
TGTGCCTGGAGTATGGGGCAGGGCTACGAGCAGTACTTC CAWSMGQGYEQYF 13 TRBV30 NA NA TRBJ2-7